This T cell receptor (beta chain) appears in the sequencing data of a study of blood T cells in healthy people across ages. Germline CDR1 and CDR2: DFQATT and SNEGSKA (reference sequence). Trimming removed 6 bases at V and 7 bases at J, with 16 bases between. The CDR3 is made up of 12 amino acids. A second roughly 6 to 12 cycle PCR used barcoded and J-beta primers. TCRdb redid the calling of the 5' RACE reads with MiXCR, one entry per CDR3 protein. In the table there are 1,300,000 or so distinct CDR3 sequences, around 59% of which are singletons. There were at least 5.5 micrograms of total RNA extracted from every sample.

This chain connects TRBV20-1 to TRBJ2-7; tentatively, D is TRBD2 (6 bases). The clonotype was recovered from a man aged 18 to 29 in good health. Material: blood. In DNA form, the CDR3 reads TGCAGTGCGGAGGGACTGCCGGCGGAGCAGTACTTC. It yields the protein CSAEGLPAEQYF.